A single sample is the source of the 17 T cell receptor beta chains below, sequenced in a study of tumor and adjacent non-tumor tissue in lung cancer. RNA was extracted from bulk tissue without any cell sorting. Three rounds of nested PCR, following a modified ARM-PCR protocol, produced the TCRbeta library. Using its own MiXCR run on the multiplex PCR reads, TCRdb lists one record per CDR3 protein. Of 200,000 or so distinct CDR3 sequences in the sample, less than 80% were seen once. The sequencing input was lung tumor tissue. The receptors shown here come from a man aged 60 to 69 with non-small cell lung cancer.

In regard to this clonotype: Germline and junction disagree at one end, which may indicate a read error. The V and J genes are TRBV11-1 and TRBJ2-1, with D unclear. Germline loops: CDR1 SGHAT, CDR2 FQDESV (reference sequence). The CDR3 has 13 amino acids. CDR3 nucleotide sequence: TGTGCCAGTAGCTTAGAGCTGTACAATGAGCAGTTCTTT. Protein product: CASSLELYNEQFF.

This clonotype was picked up a small number of times. For the CDR3, the DNA is TGCAGTGCTAGACCCCAGCTCTATGGCTACACCTTC. Amino acids: CSARPQLYGYTF. The chain combines TRBV20-1 with TRBJ1-2, with D hard to call. V lost 2 bases, J lost 4 bases, and 8 bases lay in between. This CDR3 region has 12 residues. Germline V gene data show CDR1 as DFQATT and CDR2 as SNEGSKA (reference sequence).

This clonotype was detected many times. The V and J genes are TRBV4-2 and TRBJ2-7, with a possible D match to TRBD1 (5 bases). Germline CDR1 reads LGHNA; CDR2 reads YNFKEQ. This CDR3 contains 14 residues. Trimming removed 3 bases from V and 4 bases from J, with 13 bases in between. In nucleotides, the CDR3 is TGTGCCAGCAGCCATTTGGGGCCTGGGTACGAGCAGTACTTC. The encoded protein is CASSHLGPGYEQYF.

CDR3 residues: CASSYASPGFACTGELFF. The CDR3 bases are TGTGCCAGCAGTTACGCTAGTCCGGGTTTCGCGTGCACCGGGGAGCTGTTTTTT. V is TRBV6-5 and J is TRBJ2-2; no clear D. Germline assignment: CDR1 MNHEY and CDR2 SVGAGI. This CDR3 contains 18 residues. Trimming pared 2 bases from V and 4 bases from J, leaving 20 bases between.

This clonotype was seen many times. The chain couples TRBV6-6 to TRBJ1-1; D is unclear. Germline CDR1 MNHNY, CDR2 SVGAGI (reference sequence). V gave up 1 base and J gave up 6 bases, with 15 bases separating them. This CDR3 comprises 15 residues. CDR3: CASSYLAAIESEAFF. CDR3 sequence (DNA): TGTGCCAGCAGTTACTTGGCAGCCATCGAATCTGAAGCTTTCTTT.

Details on this clonotype: An end of the junction differs from the germline gene, which may be a read error. The chain is built from TRBV11-2 and TRBJ2-1; the D gene is possibly TRBD1 (5 bases). The CDR3 covers 12 residues. The germline gives CDR1 SGHAT, CDR2 FQNNGV. The CDR3 DNA sequence: TGTCCCAGCAACTTAGGGGAAAATGAGCAGTTCTTC. Amino acid sequence: CPSNLGENEQFF.

About this clonotype itself: The junction does not match germline at one end; this may be a read error. This chain joins TRBV11-2 and TRBJ2-4; TRBD1 matches 10 bases. CDR1 and CDR2 from the germline V gene are SGHAT and FQNNGV. There are 17 residues in the CDR3. CDR3 in amino acids: CANSLGGTGAAKNIQYF. The CDR3 region has the DNA TGCGCCAACAGCTTAGGGGGGACAGGGGCTGCCAAAAACATTCAGTACTTC.

The chain combines TRBV11-3 with TRBJ2-5, with TRBD2 as a possible D gene (5 bases). V lost 5 bases to trimming and J lost 3 bases, with 22 bases between them. The CDR3 is 17 amino acids. Germline V CDR1 and CDR2: SGHNT, YENEEA. The CDR3 DNA is TGTGCCAGCAGCACCCTTCCTGGAATAGAGGGAGAAGAGACCCAGTACTTC. This gives the protein CASSTLPGIEGEETQYF.

V gene TRBV5-1 combines with J gene TRBJ2-3; either TRBD1 or TRBD2 may fit D (5 bases each). This CDR3 spans 15 amino acids. Trimming stripped 7 bases from V and 1 base from J, with 16 bases between. CDR1 is SGHRS, CDR2 YFSETQ, per germline. The CDR3 loop reads CASQIKGERTDTQYF. The DNA of the CDR3 is TGCGCCAGCCAAATAAAAGGGGAGCGCACAGATACGCAGTATTTT.

This clonotype was observed at least ten times. The J gene is TRBJ1-2, the V gene TRBV11-2, with a possible D match to TRBD1 (5 bases). V gave up 1 base and J gave up 3 bases, with 21 bases separating them. The V gene's germline CDR1 is SGHAT and CDR2 FQNNGV. The CDR3 has 18 residues. The CDR3 DNA sequence: TGTGCCAGCAGCTTAGGGGGGGGGTTGGGGAAAGCGGACTATGGCTACACCTTC. It codes for CASSLGGGLGKADYGYTF.

This clonotype was detected only a few times. V usage is TRBV4-1 and J usage is TRBJ2-5, with 7 bases fitting TRBD1. V was pared by 1 base and J by 5 bases, with 7 bases of the junction left unmatched. Germline CDR1 MGHRA, CDR2 YSYEKL. This CDR3 is 15 amino acids long. This CDR3 is CASSQGPGGLETQYF. The CDR3 DNA sequence: TGCGCCAGCAGCCAAGGCCCAGGGGGATTGGAGACCCAGTACTTC.

V gene TRBV28 combines with J gene TRBJ2-5, with D tentatively TRBD2 (7 bases). The CDR3 covers 15 residues. Deletions cut 5 bases from V and 1 base from J, with 14 bases between. Germline-derived CDR1 and CDR2 are MDHEN and SYDVKM. DNA of the CDR3: TGTGCCAGCAGTCCCGCGGGGGCCAGCCAAGAGACCCAGTACTTC. Translation gives CASSPAGASQETQYF.

The genes are TRBV20-1 and TRBJ1-1; the D gene is possibly TRBD1 (6 bases). The V end lost 8 bases, the J end lost 6 bases, and 19 bases lay between the germline ends. CDR1 DFQATT and CDR2 SNEGSKA come from the germline V gene (reference sequence). The CDR3 has 13 amino acids. The CDR3 here is CSRETGGNAEAFF. The CDR3 DNA is TGCAGTCGGGAGACAGGCGGTAACGCTGAAGCTTTCTTT.

On this clonotype: A much larger clone sits a single nucleotide away, making a read error possible. The chain recombines TRBV12-3 or TRBV12-4 with TRBJ2-7; D is undetermined. The CDR3 covers 13 residues. For the CDR3, the DNA is TGTGCCAGCAGTAATCCCGAGGCCTACGGGCAGTACTTC. Its protein is CASSNPEAYGQYF.

With regard to this clonotype: A much larger clone is a single base away; this may be a read error. V usage is TRBV20-1 and J usage is TRBJ2-7; TRBD1 matches at 10 bases. The CDR3 extends over 15 amino acids. The germline gives CDR1 DFQATT, CDR2 SNEGSKA (reference sequence). The CDR3 DNA follows: TGCAGTGCTAAGACCCCAGACAGGGGGCGATACGGGCAGTACTTC. Translation gives CSAKTPDRGRYGQYF.

In regard to this clonotype: This may arise from a read error, as a much more abundant clone is one base away. This sequence joins TRBV20-1 and TRBJ2-5; 8 bases are a match to TRBD2. Germline V gene data show CDR1 as DFQATT and CDR2 as SNEGSKA (reference sequence). The CDR3 is 13 amino acids. The CDR3 spells CSAPGSGKRTPYF. The CDR3, as DNA: TGCAGTGCACCGGGTAGCGGGAAGCGGACCCCGTACTTC.

In its sample, this clonotype was seen a few times. The chain has TRBV30 and TRBJ2-6, with D perhaps given as TRBD1 or TRBD2 (5 bases each). The ends were cut back, 5 bases at V and 4 bases at J, with 12 bases in the middle. CDR1 is GTSNPN, CDR2 SVGIG, per germline (reference sequence). The CDR3 has 14 residues. This CDR3 is CAWERGSGANVLTF. In DNA form, the CDR3 reads TGTGCCTGGGAGAGGGGTTCAGGGGCCAACGTCCTGACTTTC.